This T cell receptor (beta chain) was captured in a study of blood T cell repertoires in COVID-19. Study background: PBMCs, B-cell-depleted T cells, or T cells were the source of the cDNA or gDNA that made up the material.

The authors' processing: Amplified reference gene primers provided the basis for estimating nucleated cell counts. TCRdb keeps only in-frame clones here, not all; method: immunoSEQ multiplex PCR. V and J calls and clone size are as listed in that table; D and trimming were resolved from the DNA. The sample lists approximately 250,000 clones; over 75% were seen once. The germline V gene has CDR1 MNHNS and CDR2 SASEGT. CDR3 size: 15 residues. Deletions cut 3 bases from V and 0 bases from J, with 9 bases between. This sequence originates from a human donor in a cohort sampled during active COVID-19. The chain links TRBV6-1 to TRBJ1-5; no clear D gene. The sequenced sample was peripheral blood. In nucleotides, the CDR3 is TGTGCCAGCAGTGAGTGGCCGATTAGCAATCAGCCCCAGCATTTT. It encodes CASSEWPISNQPQHF.